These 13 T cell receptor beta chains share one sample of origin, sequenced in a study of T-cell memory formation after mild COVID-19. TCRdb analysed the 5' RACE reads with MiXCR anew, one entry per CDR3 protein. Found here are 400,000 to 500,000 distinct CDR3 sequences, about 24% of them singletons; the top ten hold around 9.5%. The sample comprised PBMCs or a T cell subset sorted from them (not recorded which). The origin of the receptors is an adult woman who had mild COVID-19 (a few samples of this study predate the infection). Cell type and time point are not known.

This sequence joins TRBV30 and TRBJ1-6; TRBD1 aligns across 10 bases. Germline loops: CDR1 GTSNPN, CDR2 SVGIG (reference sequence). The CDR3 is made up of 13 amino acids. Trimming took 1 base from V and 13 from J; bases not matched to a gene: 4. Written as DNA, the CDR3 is TGTGCCTGGAGTGAAGGGACAGGGGACCCCCTCCACTTT. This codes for CAWSEGTGDPLHF.

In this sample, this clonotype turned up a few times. CDR3 amino acids: CSAPTGLNQPQHF. The CDR3 nucleotides read TGCAGTGCCCCGACAGGGCTCAATCAGCCCCAGCATTTT. The genes are TRBV20-1 and TRBJ1-5; 7 bases align to TRBD1. V dropped 6 bases and J dropped 3; count of bases not matched to a gene: 5. Germline lookup yields CDR1 DFQATT and CDR2 SNEGSKA (reference sequence). The CDR3 covers 13 residues.

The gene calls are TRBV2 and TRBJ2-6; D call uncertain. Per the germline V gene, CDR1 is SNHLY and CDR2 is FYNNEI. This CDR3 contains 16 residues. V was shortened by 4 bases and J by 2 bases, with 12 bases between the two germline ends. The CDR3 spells CASSVDGTPGANVLTF. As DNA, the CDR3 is TGTGCCAGCAGTGTAGATGGTACGCCTGGGGCCAACGTCCTGACTTTC.

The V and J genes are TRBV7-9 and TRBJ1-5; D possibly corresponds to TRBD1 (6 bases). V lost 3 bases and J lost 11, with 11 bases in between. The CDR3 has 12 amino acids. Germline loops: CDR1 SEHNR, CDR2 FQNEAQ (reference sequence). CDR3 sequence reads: CASSLDSKAQHF. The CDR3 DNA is TGTGCCAGCAGCTTGGACAGTAAAGCCCAGCATTTT.

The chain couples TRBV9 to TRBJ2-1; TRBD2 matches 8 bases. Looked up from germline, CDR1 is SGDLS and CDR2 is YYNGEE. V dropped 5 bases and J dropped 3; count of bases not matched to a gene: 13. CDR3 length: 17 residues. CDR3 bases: TGTGCCAGCAGTCCCCCCCCCCCGGCGGGGGGCTACAATGAGCAGTTCTTC. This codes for CASSPPPPAGGYNEQFF.

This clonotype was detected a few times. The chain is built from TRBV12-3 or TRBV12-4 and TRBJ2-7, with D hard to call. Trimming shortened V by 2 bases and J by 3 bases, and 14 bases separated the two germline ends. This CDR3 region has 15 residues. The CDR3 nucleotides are TGTGCCAGCAGTTTAACCTCCGGCAGGATCTACGAGCAGTACTTC. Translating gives CASSLTSGRIYEQYF.

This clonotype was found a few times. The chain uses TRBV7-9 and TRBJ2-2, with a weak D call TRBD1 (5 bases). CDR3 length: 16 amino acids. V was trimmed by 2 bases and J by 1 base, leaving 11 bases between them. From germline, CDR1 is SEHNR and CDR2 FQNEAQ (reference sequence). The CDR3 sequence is CASSLNQGKNTGELFF. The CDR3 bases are TGTGCCAGCAGCTTAAACCAGGGCAAGAACACCGGGGAGCTGTTTTTT.

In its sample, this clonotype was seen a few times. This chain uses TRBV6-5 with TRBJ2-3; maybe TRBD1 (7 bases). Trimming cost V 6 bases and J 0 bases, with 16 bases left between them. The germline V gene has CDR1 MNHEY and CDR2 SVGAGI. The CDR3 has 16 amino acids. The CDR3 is CASRRDRASSTDTQYF. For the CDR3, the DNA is TGTGCCAGCAGGCGGGACAGAGCATCTAGCACAGATACGCAGTATTTT.

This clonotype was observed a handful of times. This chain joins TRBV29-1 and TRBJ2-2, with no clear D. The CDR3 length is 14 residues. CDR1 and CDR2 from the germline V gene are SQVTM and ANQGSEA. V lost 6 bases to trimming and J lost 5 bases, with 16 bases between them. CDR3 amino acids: CSVRWERYTGELFF. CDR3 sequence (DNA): TGCAGCGTGCGGTGGGAACGGTATACCGGGGAGCTGTTTTTT.

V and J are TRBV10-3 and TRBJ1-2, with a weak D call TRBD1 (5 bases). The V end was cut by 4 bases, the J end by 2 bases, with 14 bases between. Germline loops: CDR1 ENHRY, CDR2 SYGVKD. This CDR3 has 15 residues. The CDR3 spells CAISGGEYQNYGYTF. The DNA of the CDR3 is TGTGCCATCAGTGGGGGCGAATACCAAAACTATGGCTACACCTTC.

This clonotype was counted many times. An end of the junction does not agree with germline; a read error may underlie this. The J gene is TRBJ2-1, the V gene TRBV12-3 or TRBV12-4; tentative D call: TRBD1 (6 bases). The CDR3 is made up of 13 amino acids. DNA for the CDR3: TGCGCCAGCAGCTTGGTAGGGGGCAATGAGCAGTTCTTC. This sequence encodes CASSLVGGNEQFF.

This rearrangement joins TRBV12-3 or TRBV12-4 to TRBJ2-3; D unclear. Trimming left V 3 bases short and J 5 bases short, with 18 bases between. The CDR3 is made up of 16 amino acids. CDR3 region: CASSFGAPLGGDTQYF. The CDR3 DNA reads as TGTGCCAGCAGTTTTGGCGCTCCCCTAGGTGGAGATACGCAGTATTTT.

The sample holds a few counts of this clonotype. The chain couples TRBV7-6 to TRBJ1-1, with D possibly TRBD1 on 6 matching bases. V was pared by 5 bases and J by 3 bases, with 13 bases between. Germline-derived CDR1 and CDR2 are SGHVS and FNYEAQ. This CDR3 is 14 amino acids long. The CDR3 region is CASSRGGIYTEAFF. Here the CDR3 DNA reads TGTGCCAGCAGCCGTGGGGGCATTTACACTGAAGCTTTCTTT.